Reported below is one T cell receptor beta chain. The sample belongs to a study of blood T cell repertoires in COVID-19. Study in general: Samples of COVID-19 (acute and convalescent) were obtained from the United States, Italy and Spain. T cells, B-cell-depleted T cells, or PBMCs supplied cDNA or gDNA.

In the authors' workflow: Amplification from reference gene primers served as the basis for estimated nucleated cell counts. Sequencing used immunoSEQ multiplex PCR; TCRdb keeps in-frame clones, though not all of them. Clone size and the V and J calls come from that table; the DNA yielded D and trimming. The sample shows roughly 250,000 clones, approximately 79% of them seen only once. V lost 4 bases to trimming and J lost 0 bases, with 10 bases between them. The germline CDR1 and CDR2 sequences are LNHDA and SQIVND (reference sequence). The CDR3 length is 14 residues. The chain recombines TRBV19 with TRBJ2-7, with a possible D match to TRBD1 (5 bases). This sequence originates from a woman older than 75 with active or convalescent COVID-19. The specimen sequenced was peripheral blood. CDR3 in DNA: TGTGCCAGTAGTAGGACACCTTACTCCTACGAGCAGTACTTC. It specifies CASSRTPYSYEQYF. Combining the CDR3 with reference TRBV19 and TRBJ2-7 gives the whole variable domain DGGITQSPKYLFRKEGQNVTLSCEQNLNHDAMYWYRQDPGQGLRLIYYSQIVNDFQKGDIAEGYSVSREKKESFPLTVTSAQKNPTAFYLCASSRTPYSYEQYFGPGTRLTVT.